This record looks at one T cell receptor beta chain sequence and its context. Antigen: not known. The templates were synthetic TCR analogs, and they were spiked into each PCR. Generated by immunoSEQ multiplex PCR, the TCRdb table keeps only in-frame clones and is missing some. The table lists about 38,000 clones, about 89% of them singletons, with approximately 1.9% in the top ten. This CDR3 is built from 13 residues. V lost 4 bases to trimming and J lost 7 bases; unmatched junction nucleotides: 7. Germline V CDR1 and CDR2: SGHRS, YFSETQ. This sample is part of a study of PD-L1 blockade in urothelial cancer. Study background: Patients had received 0 to 3 prior chemotherapy regimens. Blood was analyzed 3 weeks (second dose) and 6 weeks after treatment start.

The study, taken as a whole, reports: Blood clones associated with the tumor expanded more at 3 weeks in durable-benefit patients.

The clonotype originates from a man in his 60s with urothelial cancer. Here the sequenced sample was PBMCs, taken around atezolizumab (anti-PD-L1) treatment. V is TRBV5-1 and J is TRBJ2-7, with TRBD2 matching over 8 bases. As DNA, the CDR3 is TGCGCCAGCAGCCCGAGGACTAGCCTTGAGCAGTACTTC. Encoded protein: CASSPRTSLEQYF.